The present T cell receptor beta chain was sequenced within a study of Tregs in tolerant kidney transplant recipients (dated by TCRdb to about 2019). About the investigation overall: The study used TCRbeta sequencing to identify donor-specific regulatory T cells before combined kidney and bone marrow transplantation, then tracked those cells after transplant. Study-wide findings and limitations: The most biologically relevant and donor-specific TCRbeta repertoire appeared to be identified by expanding Tregs with activated donor B cells. Biological reproducibility was not examined directly, but technical replication error appeared to be minimal. Donor-specific Treg expansion was found to exceed global Treg expansion in tolerant patients, suggesting antigen-driven rather than nonspecific expansion. PCR primers changed over time for some patients, so nucleotide-level comparison across those patients' samples was not possible. Because only a small number of patients were included, the study had limitations, and the results will need to be validated in larger populations as well as under other immunosuppression protocols.

For TCRbeta CDR3 sequencing, genomic DNA was extracted from sorted cells using the QIAGEN DNeasy Blood and Tissue Kit. Through immunoSEQ, high-throughput TCRbeta CDR3 sequencing was done commercially, including PCR amplification with internal controls and bias correction. The authors' pipeline ran thus. Unique productive TCRbeta sequences were defined by CDR3 nucleotide sequence where primers matched, and otherwise by CDR3 amino acid sequence together with Vbeta and Jbeta genes. To correct for sorting error, sequences found in more than one sorted population at a frequency ratio of 2:1 or less were discarded, and the remaining shared sequences were assigned to the population with the higher frequency. A sequence was defined as donor-reactive if the sequence was expanded at least 5-fold in CFSE-low cells compared with unstimulated cells and had a frequency of at least 0.01% in CFSE-low cells. Repertoire divergence was quantified by Jensen-Shannon divergence using the top 100 TCRbeta sequences ranked by frequency. When a sample had multiple sequencing runs, each run was corrected for sorting error separately and the runs were then pooled. As stored in TCRdb, this immuneACCESS dataset retains in-frame rearrangements with V and J assigned. A fraction of the clones does not appear; measured against another copy, unresolved V genes explain less than half of the discrepancy, and the remainder lacks a known reason. The V and J calls and clone size were taken over from that table, and D and trimming were inferred from the DNA. In all, the sample holds tens of thousands of clones, and approximately 89% of those were seen once. Jointly, the top ten make up more than 3% of the sample.

Note on this clone: What antigen it recognizes has not been identified. The sample holds no much larger clone one base away, and base qualities are not on file.

Explained via the paper, the time point label denotes: 6 months after combined kidney and bone marrow transplant. Transplants used related donors with nonmyeloablative bone marrow transplantation; mixed chimerism was transient in the human trials. Unstimulated Tregs (CD4+CD25+CD127-), CD4+ non-Tregs (CD4+CD25-), CD4 and CD8 cells were FACS-sorted from thawed PBMCs. Several combined kidney and bone marrow transplant recipients from the ITN036ST trial were included as patients, and samples were available only from these trial subjects. Healthy control blood was processed to PBMCs with a Ficoll density gradient and then cryopreserved, whereas patient PBMCs were collected both before and after transplant. The CDR1 and CDR2 encoded by the germline V gene are SGHRS and YFSETQ. From cysteine to phenylalanine, the CDR3 is 19 amino acids long. Only CDR3 DNA remains: 57 bases, in frame from the first base. V is trimmed back by 2 bases and J by 0 bases, and the junction contains 9 bases that no gene match accounts for.

The starting material was CD4+ T cells from blood (PBMCs), obtained 6 months after the transplant. The V gene is TRBV5-1 and the J gene is TRBJ2-1; 12 of the junction bases match TRBD2. This receptor was obtained from a human patient who received a combined kidney and bone marrow transplant. Some T cells present after a transplant may be cells of the graft donor. The CDR3 here reads CASSLGGLAGGISYNEQFF. The DNA is TGCGCCAGCAGCTTAGGGGGTCTAGCGGGGGGGATCTCCTACAATGAGCAGTTCTTC.